Following are 2 T cell receptor beta chains from one sample sequenced in a study of blood T cell repertoires in COVID-19. Repertoires were generated with immunoSEQ multiplex PCR, while TCRdb's copy carries only in-frame clones and drops some. The sample carries about 480,000 clones, approximately 87% recorded once. Material: PBMCs or T cells enriched from blood (not recorded which). All receptors come from a woman in her thirties or forties who had recovered from COVID-19.

A note on this clone: The sample holds other DNA sequences that translate to the same CDR3. The chain combines TRBV24-1 with TRBJ2-2; 8 bases are a match to TRBD1. This CDR3 contains 16 residues. V lost 4 bases, J lost 2 bases, and 5 bases stayed unmatched. The germline V gene has CDR1 KGHDR and CDR2 SFDVKD. In DNA, the CDR3 is TGTGCCACCAGTGACCCCGGACAGGGAAACACCGGGGAGCTGTTTTTT. Amino acid sequence: CATSDPGQGNTGELFF.

The chain employs TRBV12-5 and TRBJ2-1, with D uncertain. Deletions cut 5 bases from V and 3 bases from J, with 2 bases between. This CDR3 has 11 amino acids. CDR1 LGHNT and CDR2 FRNRAP come from the germline V gene. CDR3 in DNA: TGTGCTAGTGGTCTCTACAATGAGCAGTTCTTC. It specifies CASGLYNEQFF.